The subject of this entry is one TCR beta chain. This sample stems from a study of technical replicates of blood from several donors. Germline loops: CDR1 SGHAT, CDR2 FQDESV (reference sequence). This CDR3 has 15 amino acids. The V and J ends lost 5 bases and 7 bases respectively, with 20 bases between them. Clones were sequenced by immunoSEQ multiplex PCR, and TCRdb holds only the in-frame ones, with some missing. The sample comprises some 56,000 clones, 93% of which are singletons, and 4.2% rests with the top ten. Specimen: PBMCs. This chain uses TRBV11-1 with TRBJ2-5; D possibly corresponds to TRBD1 (5 bases). This sequence was found in a human donor in good health. Some clones in this sample may be carry-over from other donors' samples. CDR3 DNA sequence: TGTGCCAGCAGCCCCACACCGGGCACCCAGGGGACCCAGTACTTC. Amino acids: CASSPTPGTQGTQYF.